This TCR beta chain is from a study of blood T cell repertoires in COVID-19. About the study: The United States, Italy and Spain supplied acute and convalescent COVID-19 samples. PBMCs, B-cell-depleted T cells, or T cells provided the cDNA or gDNA that made up the material.

As handled by the study authors: Estimation of nucleated cell counts relied on the amplification of reference gene primers. Clones were read by immunoSEQ multiplex PCR, and TCRdb kept only the in-frame ones, dropping some. V, J and clone size are those of that table, while D and trimming were read from the DNA. This sample has 150,000 to 200,000 clones, with around 85% found just once. The V end lost 6 bases, the J end lost 8 bases, and 13 bases lay between the germline ends. The CDR3 loop spans 12 amino acids. Per germline, CDR1 MDHEN and CDR2 SYDVKM. Source material: peripheral blood. The chain is built from TRBV28 and TRBJ1-2; D call uncertain. This receptor was taken from a human donor with active or convalescent COVID-19. The donor label of this sample is uncertain. This CDR3 reads CASRPGPGGYTF. The CDR3 DNA reads TGTGCCAGCAGACCCGGACCGGGGGGCTACACCTTC.